Sequencing of this T cell receptor (beta chain) was carried out in a study of T-cell memory formation after mild COVID-19. Across the whole study: Largely donor-specific TCR clusters were found. General observations from the study: Researchers report contracting CD4+ clones mostly in CM and EM, with CD8+ clones in EMRA. While clones contracting from day 15 to 85 were balanced between CD4 and CD8, later expanders leaned CD4+.

From germline, CDR1 is LGHNA and CDR2 YSLEER. Trimming took off 8 bases at V and 0 bases at J, with 20 bases between the two ends. The CDR3 contains 18 residues. Constant-segment-primed 5'RACE gave TCR alpha and TCR beta cDNA libraries with sample barcodes and UMIs. TCRdb re-derived calls from the 5' RACE reads in MiXCR, one entry per CDR3 protein. Of roughly 350,000 distinct CDR3 sequences listed, 25% to 30% were seen once; the top ten hold about 13%. As to this clonotype: Antigen unknown.

This chain joins TRBV4-3 and TRBJ2-6; D is ambiguous. Specimen: PBMCs or a T cell subset sorted from them (not recorded which). This TCR derives from an adult woman who had mild COVID-19 (a few samples of this study predate the infection). Cell type and time point are not known. The CDR3 loop reads CASSQAAGASSGANVLTF. Here the CDR3 DNA reads TGCGCCAGCTCCCAGGCTGCAGGCGCAAGCTCTGGGGCCAACGTCCTGACTTTC.